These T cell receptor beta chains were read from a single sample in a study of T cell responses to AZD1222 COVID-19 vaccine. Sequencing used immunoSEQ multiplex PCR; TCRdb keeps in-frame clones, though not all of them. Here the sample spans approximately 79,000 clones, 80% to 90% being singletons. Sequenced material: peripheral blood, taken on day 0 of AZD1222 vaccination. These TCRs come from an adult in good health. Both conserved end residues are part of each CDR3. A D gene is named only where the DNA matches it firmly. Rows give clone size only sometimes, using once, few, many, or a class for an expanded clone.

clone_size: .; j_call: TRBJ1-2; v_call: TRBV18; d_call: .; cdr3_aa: CASSPQGRNGYTF; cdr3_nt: TGTGCCAGCTCACCACAGGGTAGGAATGGCTACACCTTC
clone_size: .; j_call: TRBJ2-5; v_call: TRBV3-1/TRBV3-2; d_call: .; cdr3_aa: CASSQGSAGKETQYF; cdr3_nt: TGTGCCAGCAGCCAAGGCTCGGCCGGGAAAGAGACCCAGTACTTC
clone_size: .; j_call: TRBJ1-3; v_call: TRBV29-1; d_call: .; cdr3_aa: CSVHIGPEKGNTIYF; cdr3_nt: TGCAGCGTCCACATAGGACCAGAAAAAGGAAACACCATATATTTT
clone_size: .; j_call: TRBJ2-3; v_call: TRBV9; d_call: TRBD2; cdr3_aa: CASSVSLGGTSGRRADTQYF; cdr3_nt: TGTGCCAGCAGCGTAAGCTTGGGGGGTACTAGCGGGAGAAGGGCAGATACGCAGTATTTT
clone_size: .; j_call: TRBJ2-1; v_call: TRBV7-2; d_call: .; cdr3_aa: CASSMTSYNEQFF; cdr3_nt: TGTGCCAGCAGCATGACTAGCTACAATGAGCAGTTCTTC
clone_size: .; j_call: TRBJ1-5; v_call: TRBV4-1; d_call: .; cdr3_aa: CASSQGRVIGNQPQHF; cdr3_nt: TGCGCCAGCAGCCAGGGCAGGGTGATCGGCAATCAGCCCCAGCATTTT
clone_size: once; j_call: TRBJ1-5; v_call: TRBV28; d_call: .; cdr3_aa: CASSEDTNQPQHF; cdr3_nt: TGTGCCAGCAGCGAAGACACCAATCAGCCCCAGCATTTT
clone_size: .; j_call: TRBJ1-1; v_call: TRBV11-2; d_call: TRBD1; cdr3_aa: CASSRERGRGAFF; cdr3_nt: TGTGCCAGCAGCCGGGAGAGGGGGCGAGGTGCTTTCTTT
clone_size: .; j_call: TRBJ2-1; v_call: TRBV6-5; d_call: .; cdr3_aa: CASRQTDGYNEQFF; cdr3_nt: TGTGCCAGCAGACAAACGGACGGCTACAATGAGCAGTTCTTC
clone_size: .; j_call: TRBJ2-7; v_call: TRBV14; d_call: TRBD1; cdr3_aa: CASSQQGAGYEQYF; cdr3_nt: TGTGCCAGCAGCCAACAGGGGGCAGGATACGAGCAGTACTTC
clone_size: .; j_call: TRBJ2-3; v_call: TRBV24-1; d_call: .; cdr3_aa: CATSDPDRTDTQYF; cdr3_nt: TGTGCCACCAGTGACCCCGACAGAACAGATACGCAGTATTTT
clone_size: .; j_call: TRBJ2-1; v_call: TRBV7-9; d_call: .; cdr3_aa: CASSFPGTEEQFF; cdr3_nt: TGTGCCAGCAGCTTTCCCGGGACTGAGGAGCAGTTCTTC
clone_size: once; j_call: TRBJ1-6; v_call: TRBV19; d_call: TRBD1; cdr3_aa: CASSHRDRSSYNSPLHF; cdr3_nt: TGTGCCAGTAGTCACAGGGACAGGAGCTCCTATAATTCACCCCTCCACTTT
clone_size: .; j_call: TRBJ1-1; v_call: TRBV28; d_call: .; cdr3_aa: CASTLPLGGGHTEAFF; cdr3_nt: TGTGCCAGCACTTTACCGCTGGGCGGGGGCCACACTGAAGCTTTCTTT
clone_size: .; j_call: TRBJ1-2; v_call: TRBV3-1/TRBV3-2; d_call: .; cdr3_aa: CASSQDLRVFDYGYTF; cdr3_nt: TGTGCCAGCAGCCAAGATCTCAGGGTCTTTGACTATGGCTACACCTTC
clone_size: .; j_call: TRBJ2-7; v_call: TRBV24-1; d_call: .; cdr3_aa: CATSDPTVSGEQYF; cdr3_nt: TGTGCCACCAGTGACCCTACAGTCTCGGGGGAGCAGTACTTC
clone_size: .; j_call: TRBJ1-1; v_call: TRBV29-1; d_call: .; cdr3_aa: CSVEEGRLGGTEAFF; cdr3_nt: TGCAGCGTTGAAGAGGGAAGGTTAGGGGGCACTGAAGCTTTCTTT
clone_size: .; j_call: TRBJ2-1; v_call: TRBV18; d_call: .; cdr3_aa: CASSPAGGQGEQFF; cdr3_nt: TGTGCCAGCTCACCGGCCGGGGGGCAGGGAGAGCAGTTCTTC
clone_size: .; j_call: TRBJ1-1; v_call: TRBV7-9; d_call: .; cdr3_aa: CASSLTGPPYTEAFF; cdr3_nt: TGTGCCAGCAGCTTAACGGGGCCGCCTTACACTGAAGCTTTCTTT
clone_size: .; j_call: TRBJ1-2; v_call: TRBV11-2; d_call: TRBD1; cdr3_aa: CASSRGQGDGYTF; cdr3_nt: TGTGCCAGCAGCCGAGGACAGGGGGATGGCTACACCTTC
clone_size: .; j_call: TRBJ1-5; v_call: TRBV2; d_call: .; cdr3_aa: CASSELTRREPQHF; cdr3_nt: TGTGCCAGCAGTGAGTTAACCCGGCGTGAGCCCCAGCATTTT
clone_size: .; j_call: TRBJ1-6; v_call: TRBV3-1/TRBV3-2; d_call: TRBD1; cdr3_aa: CASSHPGTGGFHSPLHF; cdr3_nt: TGTGCCAGCAGCCACCCCGGGACAGGGGGGTTTCATTCACCCCTCCATTTT
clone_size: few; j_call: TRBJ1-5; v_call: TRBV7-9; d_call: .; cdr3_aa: CASSLHTGNNQPQHF; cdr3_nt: TGTGCCAGCAGCTTACATACAGGGAACAATCAGCCCCAGCATTTT
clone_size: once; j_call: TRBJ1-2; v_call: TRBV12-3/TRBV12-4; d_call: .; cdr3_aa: CASRRAANYGYTF; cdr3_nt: TGTGCCAGCAGGAGGGCCGCTAACTATGGCTACACCTTC
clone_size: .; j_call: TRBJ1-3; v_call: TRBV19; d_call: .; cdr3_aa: CASTSESGNTIYF; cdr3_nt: TGTGCCAGTACCTCCGAGTCCGGAAACACCATATATTTT
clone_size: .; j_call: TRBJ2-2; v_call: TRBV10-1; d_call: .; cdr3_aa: CASRHQGEDGELFF; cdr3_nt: TGCGCCAGCAGACATCAGGGGGAGGACGGGGAGCTGTTTTTT
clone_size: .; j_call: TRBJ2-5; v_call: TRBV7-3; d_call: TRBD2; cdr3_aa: CASSLGSGRNQETQYF; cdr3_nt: TGTGCCAGCAGCCTCGGCAGCGGGAGGAACCAAGAGACCCAGTACTTC
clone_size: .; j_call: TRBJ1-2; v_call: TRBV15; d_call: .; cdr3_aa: CATSRDLGGFYGYTF; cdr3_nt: TGTGCCACCAGCAGAGATCTCGGGGGGTTCTATGGCTACACCTTC
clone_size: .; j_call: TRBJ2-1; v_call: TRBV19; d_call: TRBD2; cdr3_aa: CASSPTSGRLSSYNEQFF; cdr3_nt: TGTGCCAGTAGTCCGACTAGCGGGAGGTTGAGCTCCTACAATGAGCAGTTCTTC
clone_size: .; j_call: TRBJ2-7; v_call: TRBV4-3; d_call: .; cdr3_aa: CASSQGTYDTPEQYF; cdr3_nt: TGCGCCAGCAGCCAAGGGACGTACGATACTCCCGAGCAGTACTTC
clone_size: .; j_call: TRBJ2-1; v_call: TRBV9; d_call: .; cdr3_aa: CASSVAGEGNEQFF; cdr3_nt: TGTGCCAGCAGCGTAGCGGGAGAGGGCAATGAGCAGTTCTTC